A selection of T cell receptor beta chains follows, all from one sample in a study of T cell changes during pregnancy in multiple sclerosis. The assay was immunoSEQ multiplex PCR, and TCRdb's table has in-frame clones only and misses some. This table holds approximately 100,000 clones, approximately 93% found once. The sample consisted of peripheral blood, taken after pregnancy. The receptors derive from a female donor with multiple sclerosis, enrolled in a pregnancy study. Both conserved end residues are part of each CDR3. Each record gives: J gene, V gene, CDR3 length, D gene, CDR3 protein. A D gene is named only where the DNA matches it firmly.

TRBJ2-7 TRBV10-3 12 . CAITAGLGEQYF
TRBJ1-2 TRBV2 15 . CASSENWAAYYGYTF
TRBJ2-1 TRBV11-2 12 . CASSSQTDSRFF
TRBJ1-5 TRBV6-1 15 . CASSAERVSNQPQHF
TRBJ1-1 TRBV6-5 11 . CASGQGTEAFF
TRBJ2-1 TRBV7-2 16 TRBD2 CASSFTSGGSYNEQFF
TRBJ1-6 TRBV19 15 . CASTHRRTDGSPLHF
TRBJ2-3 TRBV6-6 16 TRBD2 CASSRNSGGLTDTQYF
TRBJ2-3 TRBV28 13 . CASRLGITDTQYF
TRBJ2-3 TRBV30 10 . CAWAANTQYF
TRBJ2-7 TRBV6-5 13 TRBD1 CASSLRQGYEQYF
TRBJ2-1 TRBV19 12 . CATLGPHNEQFF
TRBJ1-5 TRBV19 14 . CASSIDWSTGPQHF
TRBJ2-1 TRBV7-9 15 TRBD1 CASSLGQGALDEQFF
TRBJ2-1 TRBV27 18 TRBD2 CASSSSQRGGLGYNEQFF
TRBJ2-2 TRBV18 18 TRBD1 CASSQSSQGARNTGELFF
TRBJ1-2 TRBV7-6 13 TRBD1 CASSPDRDYGYTF
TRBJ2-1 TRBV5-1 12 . CASSELTGEQFF
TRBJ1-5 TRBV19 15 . CASSIWIQVDQPQHF
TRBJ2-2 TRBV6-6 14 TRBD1 CASRAQTGAGELFF
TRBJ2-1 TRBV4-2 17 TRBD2 CASSPRGLAGEWGEQFF
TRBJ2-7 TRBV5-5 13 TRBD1 CASSRDRTYEQYF
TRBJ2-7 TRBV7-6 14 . CASSPPGGTYEQYF
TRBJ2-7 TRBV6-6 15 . CASSPEGGPNYEQYF
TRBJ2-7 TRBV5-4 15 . CASSLGKLSSYEQYF
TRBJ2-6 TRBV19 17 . CASSPQKTGAGANVLTF
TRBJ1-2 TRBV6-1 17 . CASSEALKDSYHYGYTF
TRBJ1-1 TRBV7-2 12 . CASRRGTAEAFF
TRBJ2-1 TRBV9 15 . CASSVASGFDNEQFF
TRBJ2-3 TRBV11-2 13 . CASSFRRVDTQYF
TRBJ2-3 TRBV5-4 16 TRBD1 CASSLGSDRGRDTQYF
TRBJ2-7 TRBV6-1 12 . CASSSRVREQYF
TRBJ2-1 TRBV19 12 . CASSPPLNEQFF
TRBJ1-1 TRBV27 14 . CASSFGEGSTEAFF
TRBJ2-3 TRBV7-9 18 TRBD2 CASSSVEQTSGNTDTQYF
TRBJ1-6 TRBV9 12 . CASSAGDSPLHF
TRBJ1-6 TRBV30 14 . CAWRLEGANSPLHF
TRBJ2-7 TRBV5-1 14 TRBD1 CASSLQGVTYEQYF
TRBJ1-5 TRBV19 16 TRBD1 CASNTLGQSLNQPQHF
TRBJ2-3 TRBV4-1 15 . CASSPRQLGTDTQYF
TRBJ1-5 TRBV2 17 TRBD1 CASRRDRGRVSNQPQHF
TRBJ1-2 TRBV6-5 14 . CASSYRDTNYGYTF
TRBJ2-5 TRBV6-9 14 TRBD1 CASSLGQVQETQYF
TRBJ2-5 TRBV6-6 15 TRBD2 CASSRLAGGQETQYF
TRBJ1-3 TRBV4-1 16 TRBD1 CASSHLGQEGRNTIYF
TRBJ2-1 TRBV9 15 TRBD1 CASSVWGQASYEQFF
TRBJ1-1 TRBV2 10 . CAGGGTEAFF
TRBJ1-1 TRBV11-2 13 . CASSLARNTEAFF
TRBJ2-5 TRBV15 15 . CATSSRSREVETQYF